This T cell receptor (beta chain) was identified in a study of T cell responses to AZD1222 COVID-19 vaccine. Study-wide points: Nearly half of the spike-specific TCRs reportedly recognize variant regions that carry no mutations. Clonal diversity was possibly underestimated; the donors were predominantly white British and more often female.

Of note for this clone: Its antigen is undetermined.

Germline CDR1 and CDR2: LGHNA and YSLEER. The CDR3 length is 15 residues. Trimming shortened V by 0 bases and J by 4 bases, and 12 bases separated the two germline ends. Data came from immunoSEQ multiplex PCR; TCRdb stores just in-frame clones and leaves some out. The profile covers 75,000 to 100,000 clones, with roughly 86% appearing a single time and around 5.8% taken by the ten largest. The V gene is TRBV4-3, the J gene TRBJ1-2; D is undetermined. The clonotype comes from an adult in good health. Sequenced material: peripheral blood, taken on day 0 of AZD1222 vaccination. The CDR3 is CASSQEGSAAYGYTF. For the CDR3, the DNA is TGCGCCAGCAGCCAAGAAGGCAGCGCTGCCTATGGCTACACCTTC.